The present entry profiles one TCR beta chain with its context. Its matching antigen is unknown. The table came from immunoSEQ multiplex PCR; TCRdb's copy has only in-frame clones and leaves some out. This sample has 1.4 million to 1.5 million clones, with over 95% found just once. CDR1 and CDR2 (germline): SGHKS, YYEKEE (reference sequence). V was clipped by 4 bases and J by 6 bases, with 18 bases between them. The CDR3 sequence is 15 residues long. The entry originates in a study of shared clonotypes between healthy human individuals. Points from the study as a whole: In a handful of donors, about 5% of naive CD4 clonotypes appeared in common. Relative to their counterparts shared across all four donors, non-shared clonotypes exhibited diminished generation probabilities.

Partitioning of CD4+ cells yielded a CD45RA+ naive subset and a CD45RA-negative memory subset. The genes are TRBV5-5 and TRBJ2-3; D perhaps matches TRBD1 (6 bases). The source of this sequence is a man aged 30 to 39 in good health. Sequencing was carried out using naive CD4+ T cells sorted from blood. The subset: CD45RA+ positively selected. CDR3 sequence (DNA): TGTGCCAGCAGCCTAGCAGGACAGAGACCCGATACGCAGTATTTT. Encoded protein: CASSLAGQRPDTQYF.